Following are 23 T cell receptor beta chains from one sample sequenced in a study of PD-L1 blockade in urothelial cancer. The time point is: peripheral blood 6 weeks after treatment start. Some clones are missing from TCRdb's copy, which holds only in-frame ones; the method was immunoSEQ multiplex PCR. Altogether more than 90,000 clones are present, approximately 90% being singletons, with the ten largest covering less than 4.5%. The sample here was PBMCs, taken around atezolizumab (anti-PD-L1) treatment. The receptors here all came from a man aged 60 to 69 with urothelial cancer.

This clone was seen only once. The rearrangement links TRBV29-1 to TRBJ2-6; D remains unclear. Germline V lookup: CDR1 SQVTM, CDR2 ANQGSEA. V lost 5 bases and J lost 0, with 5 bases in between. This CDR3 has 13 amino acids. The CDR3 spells CSVSTSGANVLTF. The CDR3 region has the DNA TGCAGCGTTTCTACCTCTGGGGCCAACGTCCTGACTTTC.

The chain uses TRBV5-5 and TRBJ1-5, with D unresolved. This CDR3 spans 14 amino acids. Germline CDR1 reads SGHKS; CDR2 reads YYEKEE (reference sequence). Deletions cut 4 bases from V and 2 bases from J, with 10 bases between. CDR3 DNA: TGTGCCAGCAGCATTGTCGCGGGCAATCAGCCCCAGCATTTT. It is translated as CASSIVAGNQPQHF.

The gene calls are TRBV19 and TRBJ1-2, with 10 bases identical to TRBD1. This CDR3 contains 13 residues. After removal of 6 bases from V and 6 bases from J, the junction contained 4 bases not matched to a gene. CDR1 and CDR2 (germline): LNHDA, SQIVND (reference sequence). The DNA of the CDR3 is TGTGCCAGTAGCCTGACAGGGGGCGATGGCTACACCTTC. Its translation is CASSLTGGDGYTF.

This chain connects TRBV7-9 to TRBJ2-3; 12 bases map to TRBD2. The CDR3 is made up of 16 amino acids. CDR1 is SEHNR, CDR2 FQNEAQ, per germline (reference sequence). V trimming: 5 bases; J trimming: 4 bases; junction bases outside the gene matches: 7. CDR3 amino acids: CASSLLAGGPSDTQYF. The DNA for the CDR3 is TGTGCCAGCAGCCTTCTAGCGGGGGGGCCCTCAGATACGCAGTATTTT. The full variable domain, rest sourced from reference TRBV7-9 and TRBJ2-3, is DTGVSQNPRHKITKRGQNVTFRCDPISEHNRLYWYRQTLGQGPEFLTYFQNEAQLEKSRLLSDRFSAERPKGSFSTLEIQRTEQGDSAMYLCASSLLAGGPSDTQYFGPGTRLTVL.

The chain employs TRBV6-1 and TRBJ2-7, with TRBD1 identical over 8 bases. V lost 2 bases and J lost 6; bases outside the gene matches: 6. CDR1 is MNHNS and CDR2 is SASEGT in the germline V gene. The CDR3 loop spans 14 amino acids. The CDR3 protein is CASSERTGTPEQYF. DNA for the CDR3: TGTGCCAGCAGTGAAAGGACAGGGACACCCGAGCAGTACTTC.

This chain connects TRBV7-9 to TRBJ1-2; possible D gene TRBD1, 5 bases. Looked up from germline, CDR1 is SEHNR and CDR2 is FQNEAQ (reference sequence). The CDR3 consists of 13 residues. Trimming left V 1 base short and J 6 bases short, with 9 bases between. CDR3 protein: CASSLGGVDGYTF. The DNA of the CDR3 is TGTGCCAGCAGCTTAGGGGGGGTTGATGGCTACACCTTC.

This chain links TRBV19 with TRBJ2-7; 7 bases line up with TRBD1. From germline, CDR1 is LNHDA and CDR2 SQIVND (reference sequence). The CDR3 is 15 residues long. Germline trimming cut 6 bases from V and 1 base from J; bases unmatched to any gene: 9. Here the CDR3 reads CASSRDRDPSYEQYF. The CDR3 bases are TGTGCCAGTAGCCGCGACAGGGACCCTTCCTACGAGCAGTACTTC. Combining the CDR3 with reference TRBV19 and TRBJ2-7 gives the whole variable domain DGGITQSPKYLFRKEGQNVTLSCEQNLNHDAMYWYRQDPGQGLRLIYYSQIVNDFQKGDIAEGYSVSREKKESFPLTVTSAQKNPTAFYLCASSRDRDPSYEQYFGPGTRLTVT.

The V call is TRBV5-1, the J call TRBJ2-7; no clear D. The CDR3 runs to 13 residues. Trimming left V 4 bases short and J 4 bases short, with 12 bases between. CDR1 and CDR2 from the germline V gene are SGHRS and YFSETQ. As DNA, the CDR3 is TGCGCCAGCAGCCTCGATCAAGCATACGAGCAGTACTTC. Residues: CASSLDQAYEQYF. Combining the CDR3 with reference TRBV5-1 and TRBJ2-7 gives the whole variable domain KAGVTQTPRYLIKTRGQQVTLSCSPISGHRSVSWYQQTPGQGLQFLFEYFSETQRNKGNFPGRFSGRQFSNSRSEMNVSTLELGDSALYLCASSLDQAYEQYFGPGTRLTVT.

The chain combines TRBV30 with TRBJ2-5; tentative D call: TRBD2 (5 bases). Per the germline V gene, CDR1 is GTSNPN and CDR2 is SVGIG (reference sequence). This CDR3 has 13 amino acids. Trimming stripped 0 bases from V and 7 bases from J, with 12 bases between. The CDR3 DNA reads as TGTGCCTGGAGTGTAAATGAGGGTGGGACCCAGTACTTC. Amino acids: CAWSVNEGGTQYF. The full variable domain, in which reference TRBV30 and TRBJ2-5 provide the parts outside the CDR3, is SQTIHQWPATLVQPVGSPLSLECTVEGTSNPNLYWYRQAAGRGLQLLFYSVGIGQISSEVPQNLSASRPQDRQFILSSKKLLLSDSGFYLCAWSVNEGGTQYFGPGTRLLVL.

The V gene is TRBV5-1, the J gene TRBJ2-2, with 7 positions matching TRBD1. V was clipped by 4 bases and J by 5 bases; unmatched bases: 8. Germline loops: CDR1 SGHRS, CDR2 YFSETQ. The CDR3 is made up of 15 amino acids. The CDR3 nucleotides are TGCGCCAGCAGCACCGTGGACAGGAATACCGGGGAGCTGTTTTTT. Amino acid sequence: CASSTVDRNTGELFF.

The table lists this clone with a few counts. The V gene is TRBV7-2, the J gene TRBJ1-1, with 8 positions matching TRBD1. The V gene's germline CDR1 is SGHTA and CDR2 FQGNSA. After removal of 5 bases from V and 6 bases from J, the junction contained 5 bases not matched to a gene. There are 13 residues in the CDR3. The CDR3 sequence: CASSQQGASEAFF. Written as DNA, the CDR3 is TGTGCCAGCAGCCAGCAGGGGGCCTCTGAAGCTTTCTTT.

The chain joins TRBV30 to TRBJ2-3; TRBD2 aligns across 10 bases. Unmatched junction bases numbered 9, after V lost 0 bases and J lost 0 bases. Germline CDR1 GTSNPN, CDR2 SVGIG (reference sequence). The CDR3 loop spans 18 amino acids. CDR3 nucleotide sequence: TGTGCCTGGAGTGTGACTAGCGGGTCAAATCCTAGCACAGATACGCAGTATTTT. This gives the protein CAWSVTSGSNPSTDTQYF.

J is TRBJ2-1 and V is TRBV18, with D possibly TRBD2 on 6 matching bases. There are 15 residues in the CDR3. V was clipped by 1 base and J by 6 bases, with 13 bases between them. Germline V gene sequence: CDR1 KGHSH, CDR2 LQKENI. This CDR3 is CASSPRGDSSNEQFF. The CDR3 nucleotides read TGTGCCAGCTCACCACGGGGGGATAGCTCCAATGAGCAGTTCTTC. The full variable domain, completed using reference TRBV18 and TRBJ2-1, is NAGVMQNPRHLVRRRGQEARLRCSPMKGHSHVYWYRQLPEEGLKFMVYLQKENIIDESGMPKERFSAEFPKEGPSILRIQQVVRGDSAAYFCASSPRGDSSNEQFFGPGTRLTVL.

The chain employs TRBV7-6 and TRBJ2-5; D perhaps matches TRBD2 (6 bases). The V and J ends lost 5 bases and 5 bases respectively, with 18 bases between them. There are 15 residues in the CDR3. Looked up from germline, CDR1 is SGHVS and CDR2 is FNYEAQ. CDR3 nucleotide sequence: TGTGCCAGCAGCCCCTGGGGGGAGAACCGGGAGACCCAGTACTTC. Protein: CASSPWGENRETQYF.

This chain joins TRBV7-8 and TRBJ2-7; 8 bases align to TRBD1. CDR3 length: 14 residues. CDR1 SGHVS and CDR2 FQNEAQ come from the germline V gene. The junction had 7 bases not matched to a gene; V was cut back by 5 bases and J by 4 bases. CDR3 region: CASSPRTGTYEQYF. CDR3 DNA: TGTGCCAGCAGCCCAAGGACAGGGACGTACGAGCAGTACTTC.

The CDR3 loop reads CASSQGQVGLEQYF. The CDR3 nucleotides read TGCGCCAGCAGCCAGGGTCAAGTGGGGCTCGAGCAGTACTTC. J is TRBJ2-7 and V is TRBV4-3, with a possible D match to TRBD1 (5 bases). This CDR3 contains 14 residues. V was clipped by 3 bases and J by 6 bases, with 15 bases between them. The V gene's germline CDR1 is LGHNA and CDR2 YSLEER.

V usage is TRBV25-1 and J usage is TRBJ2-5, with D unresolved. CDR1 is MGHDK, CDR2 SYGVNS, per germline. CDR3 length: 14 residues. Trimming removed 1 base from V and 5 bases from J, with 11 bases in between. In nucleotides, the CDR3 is TGTGCCAGCAGTGAATTAGAAGCAGCGGAGACCCAGTACTTC. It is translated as CASSELEAAETQYF.

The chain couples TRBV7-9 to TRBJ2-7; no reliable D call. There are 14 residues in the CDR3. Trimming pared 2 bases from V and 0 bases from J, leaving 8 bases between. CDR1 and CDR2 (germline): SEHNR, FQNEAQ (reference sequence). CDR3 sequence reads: CASSLYQASYEQYF. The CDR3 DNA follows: TGTGCCAGCAGCTTATACCAGGCCTCCTACGAGCAGTACTTC. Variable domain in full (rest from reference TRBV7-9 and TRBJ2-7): DTGVSQNPRHKITKRGQNVTFRCDPISEHNRLYWYRQTLGQGPEFLTYFQNEAQLEKSRLLSDRFSAERPKGSFSTLEIQRTEQGDSAMYLCASSLYQASYEQYFGPGTRLTVT.

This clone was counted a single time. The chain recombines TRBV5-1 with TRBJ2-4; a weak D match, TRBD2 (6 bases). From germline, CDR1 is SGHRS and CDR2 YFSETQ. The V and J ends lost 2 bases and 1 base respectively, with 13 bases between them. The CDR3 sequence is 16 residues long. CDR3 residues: CASSFGGTSAKNIQYF. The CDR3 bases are TGCGCCAGCAGCTTTGGCGGGACCAGCGCCAAAAACATTCAGTACTTC.

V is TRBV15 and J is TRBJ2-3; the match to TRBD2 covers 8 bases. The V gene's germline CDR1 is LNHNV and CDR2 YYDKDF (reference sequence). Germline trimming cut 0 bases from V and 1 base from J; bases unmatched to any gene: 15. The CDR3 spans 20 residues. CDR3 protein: CATSRERESGGFSGTDTQYF. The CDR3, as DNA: TGTGCCACCAGCAGAGAGAGAGAAAGCGGGGGCTTCTCGGGCACAGATACGCAGTATTTT.

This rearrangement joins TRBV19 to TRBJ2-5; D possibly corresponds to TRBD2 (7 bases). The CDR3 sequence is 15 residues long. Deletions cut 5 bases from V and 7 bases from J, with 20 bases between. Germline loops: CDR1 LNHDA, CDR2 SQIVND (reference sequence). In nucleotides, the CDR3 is TGTGCCAGTAGTTCGGGGAGGGGGGGCTTGGCGACCCAGTACTTC. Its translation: CASSSGRGGLATQYF.

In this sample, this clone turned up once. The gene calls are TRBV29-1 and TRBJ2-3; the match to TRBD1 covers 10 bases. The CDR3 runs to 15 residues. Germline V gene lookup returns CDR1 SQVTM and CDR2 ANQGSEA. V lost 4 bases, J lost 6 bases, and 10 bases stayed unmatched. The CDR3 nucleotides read TGCAGCGTTGTATTGGGGGACAGGGGCCCTGATACGCAGTATTTT. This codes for CSVVLGDRGPDTQYF.

The CDR3 nucleotides read TGTGCCACCAGCAGAGTCGGGGGGCAGTCGGAGACCCAGTACTTC. Translation gives CATSRVGGQSETQYF. The chain has TRBV15 and TRBJ2-5; weak D call: TRBD2 (7 bases). V gave up 1 base and J gave up 5 bases, with 14 bases separating them. The CDR3 totals 15 residues. From germline, CDR1 is LNHNV and CDR2 YYDKDF (reference sequence).